This TCR beta chain was identified during a study of cytomegalovirus exposure and HLA in healthy donors. Points from the study as a whole: Presence/absence analyses took donor sequencing depth as roughly uniform.

The CDR3 loop spans 14 amino acids. V was trimmed by 7 bases and J by 6 bases, leaving 17 bases between them. Germline V gene lookup returns CDR1 SNHLY and CDR2 FYNNEI. PCR amplification relied on 60 Vbeta primers (plus 13 Jbeta primers). Some clones are missing from TCRdb's copy, which holds only in-frame ones; the method was immunoSEQ multiplex PCR. The sample holds about 110,000 clones, under 90% seen once. Comments on this clone: Its cognate antigen is unknown.

The sample consisted of PBMCs. This chain joins TRBV2 and TRBJ2-3, with a weak D call TRBD2 (6 bases). The clonotype originates from a woman in her thirties in good health and CMV-seronegative. The DNA for the CDR3 is TGTGCCAGCATCTCGTCGGAGGGCGGGGATACGCAGTATTTT. Amino acids: CASISSEGGDTQYF.